What follows are 10 T cell receptor beta chains derived from one specimen sequenced in a study of blood T cell repertoires in COVID-19. TCRdb's copy holds only in-frame clones and misses some; the assay was immunoSEQ multiplex PCR. The data show about 170,000 clones, 87% seen once. Sequencing was done on a sample of PBMCs or T cells enriched from blood (not recorded which). The receptors were sampled from a human donor with acute COVID-19. The donor label of this sample is uncertain.

This clone was recorded a few times. V gene TRBV5-6 combines with J gene TRBJ2-7; D gene ambiguous. Germline V lookup: CDR1 SGHDT, CDR2 YYEEEE. The CDR3 sequence is 13 residues long. With 5 bases removed from V and 0 bases from J, the gap between germline ends came to 9 bases. CDR3 amino acids: CASRNKNSYEQYF. DNA of the CDR3: TGTGCCAGCAGGAACAAGAACTCCTACGAGCAGTACTTC.

This chain links TRBV19 with TRBJ2-7, with 7 bases lining up with TRBD2. In germline, CDR1 is LNHDA, CDR2 SQIVND (reference sequence). The CDR3 runs 17 residues. V was clipped by 3 bases and J by 3 bases; unmatched bases: 14. The CDR3 DNA is TGTGCCAGTAGTATGCGAAGCTTTGGGAGGGTTGGCTACGAGCAGTACTTC. Amino acid sequence: CASSMRSFGRVGYEQYF. Filled out from reference TRBV19 and TRBJ2-7, the complete variable domain reads DGGITQSPKYLFRKEGQNVTLSCEQNLNHDAMYWYRQDPGQGLRLIYYSQIVNDFQKGDIAEGYSVSREKKESFPLTVTSAQKNPTAFYLCASSMRSFGRVGYEQYFGPGTRLTVT.

This clone was observed a handful of times. The rearrangement uses TRBV5-4 and TRBJ2-7, with 7 positions matching TRBD1. After removal of 3 bases from V and 3 bases from J, the junction contained 6 bases not matched to a gene. Germline V gene data show CDR1 as SGHNT and CDR2 as YYREEE (reference sequence). This CDR3 has 14 residues. DNA of the CDR3: TGTGCCAGCAGCTCCGGGACAGAAGTCTACGAGCAGTACTTC. Encoded protein: CASSSGTEVYEQYF.

The chain recombines TRBV15 with TRBJ2-7; 8 bases are a match to TRBD1. This CDR3 is 15 amino acids long. Germline V CDR1 and CDR2: LNHNV, YYDKDF (reference sequence). V lost 1 base, J lost 5 bases, and 7 bases stayed unmatched. In nucleotides, the CDR3 is TGTGCCACCAGCAGAGCCCCGGACAGGGCGGACGAGCAGTACTTC. It translates to CATSRAPDRADEQYF.

The V and J genes are TRBV15 and TRBJ1-5; D gene unclear. CDR1 and CDR2 from the germline V gene are LNHNV and YYDKDF (reference sequence). Between the trimmed V and J ends, which lost 0 bases and 5 bases, there was a span of 14 bases. The CDR3 runs to 16 residues. CDR3 sequence (DNA): TGTGCCACCAGCAGAGATGGTGGTAGGAGTGATCAGCCCCAGCATTTT. Protein: CATSRDGGRSDQPQHF. Full variable domain (rest looked up from reference TRBV15 and TRBJ1-5): DAMVIQNPRYQVTQFGKPVTLSCSQTLNHNVMYWYQQKSSQAPKLLFHYYDKDFNNEADTPDNFQSRRPNTSFCFLDIRSPGLGDTAMYLCATSRDGGRSDQPQHFGDGTRLSIL.

CDR3 amino acids: CASSLDHRGGTEAFF. The CDR3 DNA reads as TGTGCCAGCAGCTTAGATCATAGGGGAGGGACTGAAGCTTTCTTT. V gene TRBV11-2 combines with J gene TRBJ1-1; D might be TRBD1 (5 bases). V was pared by 0 bases and J by 5 bases, with 13 bases between. The CDR3 extends over 15 amino acids. Germline V gene data show CDR1 as SGHAT and CDR2 as FQNNGV.

The CDR3 region is CASSEVQSGGVTDTQYF. The CDR3 nucleotides read TGTGCCAGCAGTGAAGTTCAAAGCGGGGGTGTCACAGATACGCAGTATTTT. The V call is TRBV25-1, the J call TRBJ2-3; 8 bases align to TRBD2. Germline V gene sequence: CDR1 MGHDK, CDR2 SYGVNS. J gave up 2 bases and V 2 bases, and 9 bases lay outside the gene matches. The length of the CDR3 is 17 residues.

The chain employs TRBV15 and TRBJ1-5, with TRBD1 as a possible D gene (5 bases). This CDR3 has 14 residues. Per the germline V gene, CDR1 is LNHNV and CDR2 is YYDKDF (reference sequence). With 5 bases removed from V and 3 bases from J, the gap between germline ends came to 11 bases. This CDR3 reads CATSWRDANQPQHF. The CDR3 bases are TGTGCCACCAGCTGGCGGGACGCCAATCAGCCCCAGCATTTT.

The V and J genes are TRBV6-5 and TRBJ1-5, with TRBD1 matching 7 bases. Germline CDR1 reads MNHEY; CDR2 reads SVGAGI. V shed 6 bases, J shed 2 bases, and the junction held 1 base outside the gene matches. The CDR3 loop spans 13 amino acids. The CDR3 DNA reads as TGTGCCAGCAGGCAGGGGGGCAATCAGCCCCAGCATTTT. This codes for CASRQGGNQPQHF.

This chain links TRBV19 with TRBJ1-1; no clear D. CDR3 length: 12 residues. Between the trimmed V and J ends, which lost 2 bases and 7 bases, there was a span of 8 bases. Germline V gene lookup returns CDR1 LNHDA and CDR2 SQIVND (reference sequence). CDR3 sequence reads: CASSIIGGEAFF. The CDR3, as DNA: TGTGCCAGTAGTATAATCGGTGGTGAAGCTTTCTTT.